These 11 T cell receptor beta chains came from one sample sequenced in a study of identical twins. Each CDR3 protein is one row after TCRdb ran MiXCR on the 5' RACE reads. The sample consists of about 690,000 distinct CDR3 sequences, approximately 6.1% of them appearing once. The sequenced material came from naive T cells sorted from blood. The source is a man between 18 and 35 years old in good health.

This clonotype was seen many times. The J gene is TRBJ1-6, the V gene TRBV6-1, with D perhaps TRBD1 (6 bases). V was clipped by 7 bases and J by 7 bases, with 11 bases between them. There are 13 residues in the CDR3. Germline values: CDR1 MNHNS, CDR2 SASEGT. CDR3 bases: TGTGCCAGCAAGCCAGGGGAAAATTCACCCCTCCACTTT. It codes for CASKPGENSPLHF.

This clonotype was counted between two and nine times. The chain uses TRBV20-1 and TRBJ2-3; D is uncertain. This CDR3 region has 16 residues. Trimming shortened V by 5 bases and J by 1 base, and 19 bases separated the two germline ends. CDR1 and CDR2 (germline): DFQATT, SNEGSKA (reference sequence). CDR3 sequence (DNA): TGCAGTGCTGGGCCTGGGCCGCCAGAGGGCACAGATACGCAGTATTTT. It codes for CSAGPGPPEGTDTQYF.

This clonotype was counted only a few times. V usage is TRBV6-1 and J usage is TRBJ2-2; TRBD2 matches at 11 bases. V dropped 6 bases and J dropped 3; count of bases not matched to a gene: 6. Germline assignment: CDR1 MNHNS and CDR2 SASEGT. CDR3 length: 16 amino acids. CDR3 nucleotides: TGTGCCAGCAGCAAAACTAGCGGGAGTTACACCGGGGAGCTGTTTTTT. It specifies CASSKTSGSYTGELFF.

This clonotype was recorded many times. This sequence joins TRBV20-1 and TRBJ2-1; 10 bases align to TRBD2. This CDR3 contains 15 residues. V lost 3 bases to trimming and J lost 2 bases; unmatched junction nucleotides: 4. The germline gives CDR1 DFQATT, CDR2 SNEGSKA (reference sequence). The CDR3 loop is CSASPTSGAYNEQFF. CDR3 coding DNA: TGCAGTGCTAGCCCCACTAGCGGGGCCTACAATGAGCAGTTCTTC.

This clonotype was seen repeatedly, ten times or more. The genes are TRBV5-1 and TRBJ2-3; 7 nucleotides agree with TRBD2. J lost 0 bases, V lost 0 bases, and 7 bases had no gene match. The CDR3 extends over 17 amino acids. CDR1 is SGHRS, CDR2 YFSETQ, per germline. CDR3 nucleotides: TGCGCCAGCAGCTTGGATGTGGAGGGAGGGAGCACAGATACGCAGTATTTT. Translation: CASSLDVEGGSTDTQYF.

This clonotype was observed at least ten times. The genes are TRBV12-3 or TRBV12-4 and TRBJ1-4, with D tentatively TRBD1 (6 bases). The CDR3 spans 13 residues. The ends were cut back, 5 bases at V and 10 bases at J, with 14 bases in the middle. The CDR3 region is CASSQQGFGKLFF. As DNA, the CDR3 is TGTGCCAGCAGTCAACAGGGATTTGGAAAACTGTTTTTT.

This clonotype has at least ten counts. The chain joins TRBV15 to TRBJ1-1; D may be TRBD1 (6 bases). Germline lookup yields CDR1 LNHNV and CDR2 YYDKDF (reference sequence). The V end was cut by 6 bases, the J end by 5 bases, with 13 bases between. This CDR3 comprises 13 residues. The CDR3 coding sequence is TGTGCCACCAGGACTATTCAGGGGACTGAAGCTTTCTTT. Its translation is CATRTIQGTEAFF.

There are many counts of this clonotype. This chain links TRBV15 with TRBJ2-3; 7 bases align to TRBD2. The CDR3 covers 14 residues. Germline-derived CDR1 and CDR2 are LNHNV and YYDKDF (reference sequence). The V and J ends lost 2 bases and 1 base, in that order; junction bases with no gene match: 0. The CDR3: CATSRLAGTDTQYF. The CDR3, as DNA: TGTGCCACCAGCAGACTAGCGGGCACAGATACGCAGTATTTT.

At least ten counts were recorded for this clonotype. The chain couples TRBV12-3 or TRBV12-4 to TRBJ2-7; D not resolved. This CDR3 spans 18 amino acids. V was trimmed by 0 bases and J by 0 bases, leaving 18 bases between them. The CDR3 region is CASSLAVFRRSSSYEQYF. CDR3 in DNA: TGTGCCAGCAGTTTAGCTGTCTTCCGTCGTTCAAGCTCCTACGAGCAGTACTTC.

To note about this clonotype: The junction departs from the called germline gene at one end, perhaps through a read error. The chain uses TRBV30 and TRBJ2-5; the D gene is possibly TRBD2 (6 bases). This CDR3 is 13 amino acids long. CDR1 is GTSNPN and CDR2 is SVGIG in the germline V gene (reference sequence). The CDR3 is CVWSDGRGETQYF. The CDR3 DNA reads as TGTGTCTGGAGTGACGGGAGAGGAGAGACCCAGTACTTC.

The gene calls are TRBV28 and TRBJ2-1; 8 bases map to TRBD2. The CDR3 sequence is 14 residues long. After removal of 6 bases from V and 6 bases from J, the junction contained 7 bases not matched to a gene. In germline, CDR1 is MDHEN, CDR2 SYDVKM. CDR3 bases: TGTGCCAGCAGGGACCGCGGGGGGAGCAATGAGCAGTTCTTC. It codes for CASRDRGGSNEQFF.